The 30 T cell receptor beta chains presented below share a single source sample, sequenced in a study of breast tumors, draining lymph nodes, adjacent tissues. The lymph nodes were axillary draining lymph nodes from breast cancer patients. TCRdb ran MiXCR on the multiplex PCR reads and lists one entry per CDR3 protein. The repertoire holds approximately 200,000 distinct CDR3 sequences, with approximately 33% as singletons. The sample comprised axillary lymph node tissue. All receptors come from a female donor with breast cancer. Some clones in this sample may be carry-over from other donors' samples.

About this clonotype itself: A read error may explain this, as a much larger clone is one base away. The V and J genes are TRBV6-1 and TRBJ2-7; tentative D call: TRBD1 (5 bases). The V end was cut by 1 base, the J end by 7 bases, with 11 bases between. The germline V gene encodes CDR1 MNHNS and CDR2 SASEGT. This CDR3 is built from 13 residues. In DNA form, the CDR3 reads TGTGCCAGCAGTGAAGGTCGGGCAGGGGAGCAGTACTTC. Translation: CASSEGRAGEQYF.

The gene calls are TRBV6-2 or TRBV6-3 and TRBJ2-1; D unclear. CDR1 is MNHEY, CDR2 SVGEGT, per germline. The CDR3 runs to 16 residues. Trimming removed 5 bases at V and 4 bases at J, with 18 bases between. The CDR3 sequence is CASSPPASEDYNEQFF. CDR3 DNA: TGTGCCAGCAGTCCCCCTGCCAGCGAGGATTACAATGAGCAGTTCTTC.

This clonotype has only a few counts. The gene calls are TRBV28 and TRBJ1-5; 8 bases are a match to TRBD1. Germline V lookup: CDR1 MDHEN, CDR2 SYDVKM. Germline trimming cut 6 bases from V and 7 bases from J; bases unmatched to any gene: 11. This CDR3 is 15 amino acids long. CDR3 sequence reads: CASRSGGARRQPQHF. CDR3 coding DNA: TGTGCCAGCAGGTCAGGGGGCGCAAGGAGGCAGCCCCAGCATTTT.

This clonotype has a count of ten or more. The V and J genes are TRBV15 and TRBJ1-3; D ambiguous. The V end lost 0 bases, the J end lost 0 bases, and 12 bases lay between the germline ends. This CDR3 comprises 17 residues. Germline V lookup: CDR1 LNHNV, CDR2 YYDKDF (reference sequence). The chain's CDR3 is CATSRDSQSRSGNTIYF. CDR3 coding DNA: TGTGCCACCAGCAGAGATAGTCAGAGCCGCTCTGGAAACACCATATATTTT.

On this clonotype itself: Possible read error: a much larger clone is one base away. This chain links TRBV6-1 with TRBJ1-4, with D perhaps TRBD1 (6 bases). The germline V gene encodes CDR1 MNHNS and CDR2 SASEGT. This CDR3 comprises 14 residues. V was shortened by 11 bases and J by 5 bases, with 18 bases between the two germline ends. The CDR3 is CAGIERGRNEKLFF. The DNA for the CDR3 is TGTGCCGGCATCGAAAGGGGGAGAAATGAAAAACTGTTTTTT.

This clonotype appeared many times. The chain combines TRBV6-5 with TRBJ1-6; D might be TRBD1 (5 bases). Germline loops: CDR1 MNHEY, CDR2 SVGAGI. V was clipped by 8 bases and J by 9 bases, with 11 bases between them. This CDR3 spans 12 amino acids. The CDR3 loop is CASGRGASPLHF. CDR3 nucleotides: TGTGCCAGCGGGAGAGGGGCTTCACCCCTCCACTTT.

This clonotype was detected many times. This chain uses TRBV20-1 with TRBJ1-5, with a possible D match to TRBD1 (5 bases). Trimming removed 5 bases from V and 1 base from J, with 9 bases in between. Germline-derived CDR1 and CDR2 are DFQATT and SNEGSKA (reference sequence). This CDR3 is 13 amino acids long. The CDR3 DNA sequence: TGCAGTGCTGGGGGTGCGAGCAATCAGCCCCAGCATTTT. Its protein is CSAGGASNQPQHF.

The sample holds many counts of this clonotype. The V and J genes are TRBV7-9 and TRBJ2-7, with D perhaps TRBD2 (5 bases). V gave up 6 bases and J gave up 4 bases, with 13 bases separating them. CDR1 is SEHNR and CDR2 is FQNEAQ in the germline V gene (reference sequence). This CDR3 is built from 13 residues. This chain's CDR3 is CASRLNPGYEQYF. CDR3 DNA sequence: TGTGCCAGCAGACTCAATCCGGGGTACGAGCAGTACTTC.

The chain is built from TRBV9 and TRBJ1-2, with 11 bases lining up with TRBD1. This CDR3 region has 15 residues. The ends lost 4 bases at V and 4 bases at J; junction bases unmatched: 6. Germline CDR1 and CDR2: SGDLS and YYNGEE. The CDR3: CASSIAGTGGYGYTF. CDR3 bases: TGTGCCAGCAGCATCGCCGGGACAGGGGGCTATGGCTACACCTTC.

The chain is built from TRBV19 and TRBJ2-1, with 12 bases lining up with TRBD2. V lost 3 bases and J lost 8; bases outside the gene matches: 2. Germline loops: CDR1 LNHDA, CDR2 SQIVND (reference sequence). This CDR3 is built from 14 residues. Here the CDR3 DNA reads TGTGCCAGTAGTATTCTAGCGGGAGGGTATGAGCAGTTCTTC. Translation: CASSILAGGYEQFF. Variable domain in full (rest from reference TRBV19 and TRBJ2-1): DGGITQSPKYLFRKEGQNVTLSCEQNLNHDAMYWYRQDPGQGLRLIYYSQIVNDFQKGDIAEGYSVSREKKESFPLTVTSAQKNPTAFYLCASSILAGGYEQFFGPGTRLTVL.

The V gene is TRBV20-1, the J gene TRBJ1-1; unclear D gene. CDR1 is DFQATT, CDR2 SNEGSKA, per germline (reference sequence). The CDR3 is 12 amino acids. The V gene lost 4 bases and the J gene lost 2 bases, with 8 bases spanning the gap. In DNA form, the CDR3 reads TGCAGTGCTACACAGAAAAACACTGAAGCTTTCTTT. Translating gives CSATQKNTEAFF.

The table lists this clonotype with many counts. This sequence joins TRBV4-2 and TRBJ1-6; D possibly corresponds to TRBD1 (6 bases). This CDR3 is built from 13 residues. The V end was cut by 0 bases, the J end by 12 bases, with 9 bases between. Germline assignment: CDR1 LGHNA and CDR2 YNFKEQ. CDR3 sequence reads: CASSQDKGGPLHF. As DNA, the CDR3 is TGTGCCAGCAGCCAAGATAAGGGGGGACCCCTCCACTTT.

This clonotype was detected ten times or more. The chain joins TRBV7-9 to TRBJ2-5; perhaps TRBD1 as D (6 bases). V lost 0 bases and J lost 5, with 10 bases in between. The germline V gene has CDR1 SEHNR and CDR2 FQNEAQ (reference sequence). This CDR3 region has 14 residues. CDR3: CASSLAGAVETQYF. CDR3 in DNA: TGTGCCAGCAGCTTAGCGGGGGCTGTGGAGACCCAGTACTTC.

This clonotype was observed many times. The CDR3 DNA reads TGTGCCAGCAGCCCATCCCCCGGGACAGCAAAGGGTGGCTACACCTTC. Its protein is CASSPSPGTAKGGYTF. The chain carries TRBV7-3 and TRBJ1-2; 7 nucleotides line up with TRBD1. Germline V gene lookup returns CDR1 SGHTA and CDR2 FQGTGA. Trimming took 5 bases from V and 7 from J; bases not matched to a gene: 16. This CDR3 comprises 16 residues.

In regard to this clonotype: A single base separates this from a much larger clone, so it may be a read error. This chain uses TRBV30 with TRBJ2-5, with 12 bases aligning to TRBD2. Germline CDR1 GTSNPN, CDR2 SVGIG (reference sequence). J was trimmed by 6 bases and V by 5 bases; bases with no gene match: 7. The CDR3 runs 14 residues. The CDR3: CAWGETSGRKTQYF. The CDR3 DNA reads TGTGCCTGGGGTGAGACTAGCGGGAGAAAGACCCAGTACTTC.

This clonotype occurred many times. This clone may be a read error of a much larger clone one base away. This rearrangement joins TRBV24-1 to TRBJ2-5; 9 nucleotides agree with TRBD2. Looked up from germline, CDR1 is KGHDR and CDR2 is SFDVKD. The CDR3 sequence is 15 residues long. CDR3 DNA sequence: TGTGCCACCAGTGATTTGACCGCGGGAGGGGAGACCCGGTACTTC. This codes for CATSDLTAGGETRYF.

This clonotype has a count of ten or more. The chain employs TRBV5-1 and TRBJ2-2; a possible D gene is TRBD2 (6 bases). V was shortened by 1 base and J by 3 bases, with 13 bases between the two germline ends. Germline CDR1 SGHRS, CDR2 YFSETQ. The CDR3 is made up of 16 amino acids. The CDR3 loop reads CASSLSPSVDTGELFF. DNA of the CDR3: TGCGCCAGCAGCTTGAGTCCTAGCGTGGACACCGGGGAGCTGTTTTTT.

This clonotype was detected ten times or more. The chain employs TRBV12-3 or TRBV12-4 and TRBJ1-2; tentative D call: TRBD1 (5 bases). Trimming shortened V by 2 bases and J by 7 bases, and 20 bases separated the two germline ends. The CDR3 totals 16 residues. The CDR3: CASSLRGRRQTSGYTF. DNA of the CDR3: TGTGCCAGCAGTTTAAGGGGCCGAAGGCAGACGAGTGGCTACACCTTC.

This clonotype was counted many times. The CDR3 loop is CSAGGGYSNQPQHF. The CDR3 DNA reads as TGCAGTGCTGGGGGAGGCTATAGCAATCAGCCCCAGCATTTT. J is TRBJ1-5 and V is TRBV20-1; D may be TRBD1 (5 bases). V lost 5 bases to trimming and J lost 0 bases, with 11 bases between them. This CDR3 is built from 14 residues. The germline V gene encodes CDR1 DFQATT and CDR2 SNEGSKA (reference sequence).

This clonotype was counted at least ten times. V and J are TRBV2 and TRBJ1-2; the D gene is possibly TRBD1 (6 bases). Germline V gives CDR1 SNHLY, CDR2 FYNNEI. The ends were cut back, 7 bases at V and 3 bases at J, with 9 bases in the middle. The CDR3 has 12 residues. The CDR3 bases are TGTGCCAGCAAGGACAGTTACTATGGCTACACCTTC. Its translation is CASKDSYYGYTF.

V is TRBV9 and J is TRBJ1-4; the D is unclear. The CDR3 is 13 residues long. Trimming took off 0 bases at V and 8 bases at J, with 8 bases between the two ends. The germline gives CDR1 SGDLS, CDR2 YYNGEE. CDR3 sequence: CASSVGLAEKLFF. CDR3 DNA sequence: TGTGCCAGCAGCGTAGGACTAGCGGAAAAACTGTTTTTT.

In this sample, this clonotype turned up many times. The chain carries TRBV9 and TRBJ2-6; D gene uncertain. Looked up from germline, CDR1 is SGDLS and CDR2 is YYNGEE. The V gene lost 5 bases and the J gene lost 2 bases, with 14 bases spanning the gap. CDR3 length: 16 amino acids. The CDR3 DNA reads TGTGCCAGCAGTCCCCTCCCCGGACCTGGGGCCAACGTCCTGACTTTC. It yields the protein CASSPLPGPGANVLTF.

This clonotype was detected ten times or more. This rearrangement joins TRBV30 to TRBJ2-7; tentative D call: TRBD1 (5 bases). Germline V CDR1 and CDR2: GTSNPN, SVGIG (reference sequence). CDR3 length equals 15 residues. The V and J ends lost 1 base and 3 bases respectively, with 16 bases between them. CDR3 in amino acids: CAWSADSPPGYEQYF. The CDR3 DNA follows: TGTGCCTGGAGTGCCGACAGCCCCCCGGGCTACGAGCAGTACTTC.

This clonotype was observed many times. One junction end disagrees with the germline gene, perhaps due to a read error. This sequence joins TRBV20-1 and TRBJ2-5; TRBD1 might be the D (5 bases). The CDR3 length is 11 residues. The germline V gene has CDR1 DFQATT and CDR2 SNEGSKA (reference sequence). CDR3 in amino acids: CSGQHQETQSF. In nucleotides, the CDR3 is TGCAGTGGACAGCACCAAGAGACCCAGTCCTTC.

A word on this clonotype: Lacking the conserved final phenylalanine or tryptophan, this CDR3 likely reflects a read error. This chain links TRBV29-1 with TRBJ2-5; TRBD1 matches at 8 bases. CDR1 and CDR2 (germline): SQVTM, ANQGSEA. Trimming took 6 bases from V and 3 from J; bases not matched to a gene: 3. This CDR3 has 12 amino acids. CDR3 sequence: CSVDRGEETQYL. In nucleotides, the CDR3 is TGCAGCGTAGACAGGGGCGAAGAGACCCAGTACCTC.

This clonotype has ten or more counts. The rearrangement links TRBV20-1 to TRBJ2-3; TRBD1 matches 12 bases. Trimming took 4 bases from V and 2 from J; bases not matched to a gene: 1. CDR1 is DFQATT and CDR2 is SNEGSKA in the germline V gene (reference sequence). This CDR3 region has 14 residues. The CDR3 loop is CSAMGQGATDTQYF. Here the CDR3 DNA reads TGCAGTGCTATGGGACAGGGGGCCACAGATACGCAGTATTTT.

This clonotype was seen repeatedly, ten times or more. The chain employs TRBV13 and TRBJ2-1; D gene ambiguous. Trimming cost V 2 bases and J 3 bases, with 5 bases left between them. This CDR3 is 13 amino acids long. Germline V gene sequence: CDR1 PRHDT, CDR2 FYEKMQ (reference sequence). In nucleotides, the CDR3 is TGTGCCAGCAGCTTACTGGGCTACAATGAGCAGTTCTTC. It codes for CASSLLGYNEQFF.

There are a few counts of this clonotype. The gene calls are TRBV6-1 and TRBJ1-1; maybe TRBD1 (6 bases). V was cut by 6 bases and J by 11 bases, with 16 bases left in between. The CDR3 is 12 amino acids. Per the germline V gene, CDR1 is MNHNS and CDR2 is SASEGT. CDR3: CASRRDGGAAFF. The CDR3 nucleotides read TGTGCCAGCAGGAGGGATGGGGGGGCGGCTTTCTTT.

In its sample, this clonotype was seen once. This chain links TRBV20-1 with TRBJ2-1; 8 bases map to TRBD2. This CDR3 is 17 amino acids long. V gave up 0 bases and J gave up 5 bases; unmatched junction bases: 12. The germline CDR1 and CDR2 sequences are DFQATT and SNEGSKA (reference sequence). CDR3 loop: CSARDPLLAVGNNEQFF. CDR3 nucleotide sequence: TGCAGTGCTAGAGATCCCCTACTAGCGGTGGGCAACAATGAGCAGTTCTTC.

A few counts support this clonotype. A much larger clone sits a single nucleotide away, making a read error possible. The chain employs TRBV20-1 and TRBJ2-5; TRBD2 matches at 10 bases. Germline-derived CDR1 and CDR2 are DFQATT and SNEGSKA (reference sequence). The CDR3 runs 17 residues. V gave up 5 bases and J gave up 0 bases; unmatched junction bases: 12. CDR3 coding DNA: TGCAGTGCTCGCTGGCTGGGGACTAGCGCCAACCAAGAGACCCAGTACTTC. Amino acids: CSARWLGTSANQETQYF.